This T cell receptor beta chain derives from a study of T-cell reconstitution after alpha-beta-depleted transplantation in children. The junction had 5 bases not matched to a gene; V was cut back by 1 base and J by 5 bases. This CDR3 has 15 residues. Germline assignment: CDR1 DFQATT and CDR2 SNEGSKA (reference sequence). As it was prepared, the TCRbeta library received unique molecular identifiers. MiXCR, run by TCRdb on the PCR reads, gives a single entry per CDR3 protein. Here the sample spans about 410,000 distinct CDR3 sequences, 20% being singletons. This clonotype showed up many times. This rearrangement joins TRBV20-1 to TRBJ2-1, with TRBD2 matching 10 bases. The sequence was collected from a human donor who donated a stem cell graft to a child with acute myeloid leukemia. The sample was PBMCs from the stem cell graft donor, taken from the stem cell graft. This chain's CDR3 is CSARGGLAADNEQFF. CDR3 in DNA: TGCAGTGCTAGAGGAGGACTAGCGGCAGACAATGAGCAGTTCTTC.